A single sample gave rise to the 10 T cell receptor beta chains below, sequenced in a study of blood T cells in healthy people across ages. For the second PCR, which ran for about 7 to 11 cycles, a sample-barcoded 5' primer and a J-beta primer mix were used. Via MiXCR, TCRdb re-called the 5' RACE reads, giving one row per CDR3 protein. The sample lists 780,000 or so distinct CDR3 sequences; 56% were seen once. Specimen: blood. Receptors were obtained from a man aged 35 to 55 in good health.

The chain employs TRBV12-3 or TRBV12-4 and TRBJ1-6; 10 bases agree with TRBD1. The V gene end was trimmed by 2 bases and the J gene end by 8 bases; junction bases not matched to a gene: 3. The CDR3 length is 15 residues. The CDR3 coding sequence is TGTGCCAGCAGTTTAAGGGGACAGGGGTATTCACCCCTCCACTTT. As protein: CASSLRGQGYSPLHF.

This clonotype was seen a few times. The chain uses TRBV14 and TRBJ2-5; TRBD2 aligns across 9 bases. The CDR3 is made up of 15 amino acids. J was trimmed by 2 bases and V by 6 bases; bases with no gene match: 7. Germline loops: CDR1 SGHDN, CDR2 FVKESK. The CDR3, as DNA: TGTGCCAGCAGTCCCCTAGCGGGGATGCAAGAGACCCAGTACTTC. Its translation is CASSPLAGMQETQYF.

The chain joins TRBV4-2 to TRBJ1-5; D is perhaps TRBD1 (6 bases). Germline loops: CDR1 LGHNA, CDR2 YNFKEQ. The length of the CDR3 is 16 residues. Trimming stripped 4 bases from V and 3 bases from J, with 16 bases between. The DNA of the CDR3 is TGTGCCAGCAGCCCTATGGGCAGGGACATCAATCAGCCCCAGCATTTT. Encoded protein: CASSPMGRDINQPQHF.

The chain employs TRBV6-2 or TRBV6-3 and TRBJ2-1; TRBD2 agrees at 10 bases. Germline V gene sequence: CDR1 MNHEY, CDR2 SVGEGT. The CDR3 consists of 14 residues. V shed 6 bases, J shed 9 bases, and the junction held 8 bases outside the gene matches. The chain's CDR3 is CASSPSGSYLEQFF. CDR3 sequence (DNA): TGTGCCAGCAGCCCTAGCGGGAGCTATCTTGAGCAGTTCTTC.

The CDR3, as DNA: TGTGCCAGCAGTTGGGCAGGACGGAATGAGCAGTTCTTC. Protein: CASSWAGRNEQFF. The rearrangement links TRBV28 to TRBJ2-1, with D unresolved. Trimming removed 4 bases at V and 7 bases at J, with 11 bases between. The CDR3 runs 13 residues. Germline values: CDR1 MDHEN, CDR2 SYDVKM.

The chain combines TRBV7-2 with TRBJ1-1; D is possibly TRBD1 (5 bases). The ends were cut back, 4 bases at V and 7 bases at J, with 13 bases in the middle. The V gene's germline CDR1 is SGHTA and CDR2 FQGNSA. The CDR3 has 13 amino acids. The CDR3 DNA follows: TGTGCCAGCAGCTCCCGGAGGGGATATGAAGCTTTCTTT. Its translation is CASSSRRGYEAFF.

Only one count was recorded for this clonotype. The genes are TRBV7-2 and TRBJ2-2; D is possibly TRBD2 (5 bases). Germline lookup yields CDR1 SGHTA and CDR2 FQGNSA. The CDR3 has 18 residues. V lost 5 bases to trimming and J lost 3 bases, with 22 bases between them. The CDR3 loop is CASSLLRPTNSDTGELFF. In DNA form, the CDR3 reads TGTGCCAGCAGCCTATTACGCCCGACAAATAGCGACACCGGGGAGCTGTTTTTT.

The chain employs TRBV7-3 and TRBJ2-1; a weak D match, TRBD2 (5 bases). The germline V gene has CDR1 SGHTA and CDR2 FQGTGA. The CDR3 has 16 amino acids. The V end was cut by 5 bases, the J end by 0 bases, with 14 bases between. The CDR3 sequence: CASSLSTISSYNEQFF. CDR3 coding DNA: TGTGCCAGCAGCCTATCGACTATCAGCTCCTACAATGAGCAGTTCTTC.

The CDR3 spells CASSQAGGYNEQYF. CDR3 coding DNA: TGCGCCAGCAGCCAAGCGGGGGGCTACAATGAGCAGTACTTC. The chain employs TRBV4-1 and TRBJ2-1, with TRBD2 as a possible D gene (7 bases). Gene TRBJ2-7 matches the end of the DNA better, so the J call may be wrong. Looked up from germline, CDR1 is MGHRA and CDR2 is YSYEKL. This CDR3 is 14 amino acids long.

The rearrangement joins TRBV9 to TRBJ2-1, with D uncertain. The V end lost 3 bases, the J end lost 0 bases, and 13 bases lay between the germline ends. Germline-derived CDR1 and CDR2 are SGDLS and YYNGEE. The CDR3 is 16 amino acids. The CDR3 sequence is CASSAQRVVSYNEQFF. The CDR3 nucleotides are TGTGCCAGCAGCGCCCAGCGCGTTGTCTCCTACAATGAGCAGTTCTTC.